The rows below give T cell receptor beta chains drawn from one sample of a study of monozygotic twins with cystic fibrosis. The assay was immunoSEQ multiplex PCR, and TCRdb's table has in-frame clones only and misses some. The table lists around 27,000 clones, about 96% of them singletons. Sequencing was done on a sample of blood. These TCRs come from a girl aged 2-10 years with cystic fibrosis. Each CDR3 is given with its conserved first and last residue. D genes are given only for firm matches. Not all rows give a size; the values are once, few, many and, for expanded clones, a class.

j_call d_call v_call clone_size cdr3_length cdr3_nt cdr3_aa
TRBJ1-5 NA TRBV6-1 NA 15 TGTGCCAGCAGTGAAGCGCCACAGGGATATCAGCCCCAGCATTTT CASSEAPQGYQPQHF
TRBJ2-2 NA TRBV4-1 few 15 TGCGCCAGCAGCCAAGAGGGTCTAAACACCGGGGAGCTGTTTTTT CASSQEGLNTGELFF
TRBJ2-7 NA TRBV28 once 15 TGTGCCAGCAGTTTGGTCAGCGGAGGCGCCTACGAGCAGTACTTC CASSLVSGGAYEQYF
TRBJ2-3 NA TRBV9 NA 12 TGTGCCAGCAGCCGTGAGCTGGATACGCAGTATTTT CASSRELDTQYF
TRBJ1-1 NA TRBV4-1 NA 13 TGCGCCAGCAGCCAAGCGGGGGATACTGAAGCTTTCTTT CASSQAGDTEAFF
TRBJ2-3 TRBD2 TRBV4-3 NA 15 TGCGCCAGCAGCCCCGGACTAGCGGGAGTAGATACGCAGTATTTT CASSPGLAGVDTQYF
TRBJ2-5 NA TRBV29-1 once 11 TGCTTGGTTCGGCATAGGGAGACCCAGTACTTC CLVRHRETQYF
TRBJ2-5 NA TRBV23-1 NA 14 TGCGCCAGCAGTCAATTTTCAGGGCAAGAGACCCAGTACTTC CASSQFSGQETQYF
TRBJ2-1 TRBD2 TRBV9 NA 16 TGTGCCAGCAGCGTAGAAGGCGGGAGCGCCTACAATGAGCAGTTCTTC CASSVEGGSAYNEQFF
TRBJ2-5 NA TRBV10-3 once 16 TGTGCCATCAGTGAGTCGTTACTTCCGTCCCAAGAGACCCAGTACTTC CAISESLLPSQETQYF